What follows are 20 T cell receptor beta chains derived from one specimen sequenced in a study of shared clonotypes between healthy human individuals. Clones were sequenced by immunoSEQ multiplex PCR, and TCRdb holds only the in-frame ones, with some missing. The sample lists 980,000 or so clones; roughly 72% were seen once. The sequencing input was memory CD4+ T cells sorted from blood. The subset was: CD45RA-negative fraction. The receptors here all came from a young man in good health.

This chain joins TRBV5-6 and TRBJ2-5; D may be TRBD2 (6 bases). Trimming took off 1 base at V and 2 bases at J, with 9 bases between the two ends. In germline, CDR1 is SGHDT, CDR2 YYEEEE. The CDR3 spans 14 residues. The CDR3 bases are TGTGCCAGCAGCTTGATAGCGGTTCAAGAGACCCAGTACTTC. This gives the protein CASSLIAVQETQYF. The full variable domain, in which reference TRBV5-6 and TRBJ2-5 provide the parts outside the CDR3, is DAGVTQSPTHLIKTRGQQVTLRCSPKSGHDTVSWYQQALGQGPQFIFQYYEEEERQRGNFPDRFSGHQFPNYSSELNVNALLLGDSALYLCASSLIAVQETQYFGPGTRLLVL.

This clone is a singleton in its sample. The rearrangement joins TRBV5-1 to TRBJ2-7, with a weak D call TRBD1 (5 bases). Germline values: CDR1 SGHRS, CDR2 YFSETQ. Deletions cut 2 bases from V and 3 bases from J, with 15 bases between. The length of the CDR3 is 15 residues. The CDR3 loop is CASSFLGATDYEQYF. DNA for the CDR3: TGCGCCAGCAGCTTCCTTGGGGCGACGGACTACGAGCAGTACTTC.

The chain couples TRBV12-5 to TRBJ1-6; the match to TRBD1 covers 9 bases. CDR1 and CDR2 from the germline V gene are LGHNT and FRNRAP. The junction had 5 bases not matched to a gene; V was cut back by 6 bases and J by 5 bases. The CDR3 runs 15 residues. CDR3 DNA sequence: TGTGCTAGTGGGAAAGGACAGGGGAATAATTCACCCCTCCACTTT. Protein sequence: CASGKGQGNNSPLHF. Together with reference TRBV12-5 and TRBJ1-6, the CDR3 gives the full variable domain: DARVTQTPRHKVTEMGQEVTMRCQPILGHNTVFWYRQTMMQGLELLAYFRNRAPLDDSGMPKDRFSAEMPDATLATLKIQPSEPRDSAVYFCASGKGQGNNSPLHFGNGTRLTVT.

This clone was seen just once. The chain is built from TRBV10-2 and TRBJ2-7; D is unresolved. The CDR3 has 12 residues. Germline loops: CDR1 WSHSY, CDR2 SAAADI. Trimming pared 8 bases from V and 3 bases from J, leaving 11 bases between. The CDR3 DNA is TGCGCCAGCGCCGGCAAGTACTACGAGCAGTACTTC. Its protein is CASAGKYYEQYF.

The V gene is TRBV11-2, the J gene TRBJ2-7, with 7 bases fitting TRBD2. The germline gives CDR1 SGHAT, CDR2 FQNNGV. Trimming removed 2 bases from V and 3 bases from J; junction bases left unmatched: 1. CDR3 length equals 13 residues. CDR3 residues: CASSLRGGYEQYF. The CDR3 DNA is TGTGCCAGCAGCTTACGCGGGGGCTACGAGCAGTACTTC. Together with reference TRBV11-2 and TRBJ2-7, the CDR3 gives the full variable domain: EAGVAQSPRYKIIEKRQSVAFWCNPISGHATLYWYQQILGQGPKLLIQFQNNGVVDDSQLPKDRFSAERLKGVDSTLKIQPAKLEDSAVYLCASSLRGGYEQYFGPGTRLTVT.

The DNA for the CDR3 is TGTGCCAGCAGTTACAAGAAGCCCCCAGATACGCAGTATTTT. It translates to CASSYKKPPDTQYF. The rearrangement uses TRBV6-5 and TRBJ2-3; D gene uncertain. Germline V gene lookup returns CDR1 MNHEY and CDR2 SVGAGI. This CDR3 has 14 amino acids. The V gene lost 2 bases and the J gene lost 4 bases, with 10 bases spanning the gap.

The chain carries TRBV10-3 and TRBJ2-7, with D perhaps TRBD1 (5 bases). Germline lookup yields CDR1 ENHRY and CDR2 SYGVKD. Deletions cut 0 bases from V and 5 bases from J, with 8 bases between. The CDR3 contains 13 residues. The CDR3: CAISESQGHEQYF. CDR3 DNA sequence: TGTGCCATCAGTGAGTCGCAGGGCCACGAGCAGTACTTC.

The CDR3: CASSQEETGWNEQYF. The CDR3 DNA reads as TGCGCCAGCAGCCAAGAAGAAACAGGTTGGAACGAGCAGTACTTC. The J gene is TRBJ2-7, the V gene TRBV4-3; D possibly corresponds to TRBD1 (5 bases). Germline V CDR1 and CDR2: LGHNA, YSLEER. The V and J ends lost 0 bases and 5 bases respectively, with 14 bases between them. The CDR3 extends over 15 amino acids.

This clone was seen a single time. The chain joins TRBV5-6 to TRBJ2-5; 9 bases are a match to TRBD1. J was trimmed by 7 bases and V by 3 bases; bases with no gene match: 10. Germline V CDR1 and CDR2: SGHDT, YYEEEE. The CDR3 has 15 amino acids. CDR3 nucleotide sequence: TGTGCCAGCAGCTCAGACAGGGGGAAAGGTGGGACCCAGTACTTC. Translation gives CASSSDRGKGGTQYF.

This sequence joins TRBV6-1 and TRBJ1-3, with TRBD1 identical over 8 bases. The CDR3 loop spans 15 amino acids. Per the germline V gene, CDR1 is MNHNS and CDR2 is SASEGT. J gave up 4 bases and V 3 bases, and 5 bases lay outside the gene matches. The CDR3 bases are TGTGCCAGCAGTGAGCAGACAGGGGCCGGAAACACCATATATTTT. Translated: CASSEQTGAGNTIYF.

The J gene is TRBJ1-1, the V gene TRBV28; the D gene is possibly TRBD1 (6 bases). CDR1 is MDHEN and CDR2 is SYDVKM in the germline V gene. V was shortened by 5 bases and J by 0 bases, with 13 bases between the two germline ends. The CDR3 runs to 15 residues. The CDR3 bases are TGTGCCAGCAGTCAGAGACCAGGGGTGAACACTGAAGCTTTCTTT. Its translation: CASSQRPGVNTEAFF.

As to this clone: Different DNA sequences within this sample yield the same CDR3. The CDR3 DNA reads TGCAGCGTTGCCGGGACAGGGTCCTACGAGCAGTACTTC. Amino acid sequence: CSVAGTGSYEQYF. The rearrangement joins TRBV29-1 to TRBJ2-7; TRBD1 aligns across 9 bases. Germline V CDR1 and CDR2: SQVTM, ANQGSEA. There are 13 residues in the CDR3. J gave up 1 base and V 4 bases, and 2 bases lay outside the gene matches.

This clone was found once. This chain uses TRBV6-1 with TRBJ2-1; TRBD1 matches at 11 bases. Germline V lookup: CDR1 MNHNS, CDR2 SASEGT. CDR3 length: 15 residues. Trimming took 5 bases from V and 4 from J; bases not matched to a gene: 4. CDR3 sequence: CASSMGTGGYNEQFF. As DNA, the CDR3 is TGTGCCAGCAGTATGGGGACAGGGGGGTACAATGAGCAGTTCTTC.

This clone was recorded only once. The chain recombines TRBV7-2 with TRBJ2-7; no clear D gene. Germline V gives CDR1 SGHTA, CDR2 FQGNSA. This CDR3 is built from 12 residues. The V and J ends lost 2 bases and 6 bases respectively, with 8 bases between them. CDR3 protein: CASSLTSPEQYF. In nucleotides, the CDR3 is TGTGCCAGCAGCTTAACGAGTCCCGAGCAGTACTTC.

The CDR3 region is CASSSKTLLRPNSPLHF. The CDR3 bases are TGTGCCAGCAGCTCTAAGACTTTATTACGGCCTAATTCACCCCTCCACTTT. The V and J genes are TRBV11-1 and TRBJ1-6; D is undetermined. This CDR3 is 17 amino acids long. Germline V gene lookup returns CDR1 SGHAT and CDR2 FQDESV (reference sequence). V dropped 4 bases and J dropped 6 bases, with 19 bases sitting between them.

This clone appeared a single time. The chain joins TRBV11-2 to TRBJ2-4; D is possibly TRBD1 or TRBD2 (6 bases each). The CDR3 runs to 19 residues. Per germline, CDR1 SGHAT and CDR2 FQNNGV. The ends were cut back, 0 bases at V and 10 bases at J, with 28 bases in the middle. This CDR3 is CASSLEGVRGVSIIRIQYF. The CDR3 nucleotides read TGTGCCAGCAGCTTAGAAGGAGTTAGGGGGGTGAGCATTATTCGGATTCAGTACTTC.

CDR3 residues: CAWCSGQGNQPQHF. In DNA form, the CDR3 reads TGTGCCTGGTGCTCAGGACAGGGAAATCAGCCCCAGCATTTT. This chain connects TRBV30 to TRBJ1-5, with TRBD1 identical over 8 bases. The CDR3 runs 14 residues. The junction had 7 bases not matched to a gene; V was cut back by 5 bases and J by 4 bases. CDR1 GTSNPN and CDR2 SVGIG come from the germline V gene (reference sequence).

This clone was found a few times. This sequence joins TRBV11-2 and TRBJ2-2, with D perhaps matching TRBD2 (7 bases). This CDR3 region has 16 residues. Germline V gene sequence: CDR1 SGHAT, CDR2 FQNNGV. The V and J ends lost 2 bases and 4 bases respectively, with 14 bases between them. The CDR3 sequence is CASSLKGGIITGELFF. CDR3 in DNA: TGTGCCAGCAGCTTAAAGGGGGGGATTATCACCGGGGAGCTGTTTTTT.

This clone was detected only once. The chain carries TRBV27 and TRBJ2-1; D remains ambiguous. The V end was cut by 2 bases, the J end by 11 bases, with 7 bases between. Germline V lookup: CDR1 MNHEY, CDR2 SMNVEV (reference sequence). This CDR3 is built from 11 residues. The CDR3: CASSLGRKQFF. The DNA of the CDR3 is TGTGCCAGCAGTTTAGGAAGGAAGCAGTTCTTC.

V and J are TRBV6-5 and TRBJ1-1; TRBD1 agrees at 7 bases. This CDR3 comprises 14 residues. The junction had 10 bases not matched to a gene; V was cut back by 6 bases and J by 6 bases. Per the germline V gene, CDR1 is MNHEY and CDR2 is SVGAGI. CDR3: CASRGTGAGAEAFF. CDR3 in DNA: TGTGCCAGCAGGGGAACAGGGGCGGGGGCTGAAGCTTTCTTT.